The present T cell receptor beta chain was sequenced within a study of regulatory T cells in long-lasting Graves disease. Libraries of TCR beta came from iRepertoire HTBI primers plus Arm-PCR of CDR3 regions. TCRdb re-analysed the multiplex PCR reads in MiXCR, keeping a single row per CDR3 protein. The sample shows more than 650,000 distinct CDR3 sequences, about 32% of them seen only once. The CDR3 consists of 17 residues. Germline CDR1 and CDR2: SGHRS and YFSETQ. Trimming took 0 bases from V and 1 from J, leaving 13 bases between them. As to time point: persistent/refractory GD, antithyroid drugs over 5 years with positive TRAb. From RNA extracted from PBMCs, the TCR library was made. Clinicians diagnosed Graves' disease using American Thyroid Association guidelines. Patients were enrolled at an endocrinology department in Xi'an, China.

Sample: peripheral blood mononuclear cells (PBMCs), taken when the disease was refractory, from a patient treated with antithyroid drugs. The chain links TRBV5-1 to TRBJ2-2; D unclear. This TCR came from a female donor with Graves disease. CDR3 DNA sequence: TGCGCCAGCAGCTTGGCCTCTGTACGTCAGAACACCGGGGAGCTGTTTTTT. It is translated as CASSLASVRQNTGELFF.